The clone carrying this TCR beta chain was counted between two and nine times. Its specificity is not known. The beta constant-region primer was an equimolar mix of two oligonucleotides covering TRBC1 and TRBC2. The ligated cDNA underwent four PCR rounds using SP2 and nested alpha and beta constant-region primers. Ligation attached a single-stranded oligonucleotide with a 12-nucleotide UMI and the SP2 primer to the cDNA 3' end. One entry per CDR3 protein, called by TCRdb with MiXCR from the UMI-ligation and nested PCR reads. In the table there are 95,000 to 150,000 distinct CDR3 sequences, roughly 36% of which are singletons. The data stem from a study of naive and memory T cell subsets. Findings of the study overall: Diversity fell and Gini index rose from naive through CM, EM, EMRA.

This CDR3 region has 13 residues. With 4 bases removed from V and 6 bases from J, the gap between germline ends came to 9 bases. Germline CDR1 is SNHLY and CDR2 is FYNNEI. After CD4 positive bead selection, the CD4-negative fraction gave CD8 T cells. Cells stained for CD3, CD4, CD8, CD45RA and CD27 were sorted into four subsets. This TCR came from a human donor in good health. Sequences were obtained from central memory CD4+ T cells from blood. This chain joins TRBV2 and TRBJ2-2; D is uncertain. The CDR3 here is CASSGFLPGELFF. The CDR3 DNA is TGTGCCAGCAGTGGGTTCCTGCCCGGGGAGCTGTTTTTT.